The sequence of this T cell receptor (beta chain) was determined in a study of regulatory T cells in long-lasting Graves disease. General observations from the study: There were preferences for TRBV28, TRBJ1-2 and TRBJ2-5 in persistent disease. For persistent Graves' patients, TCR diversity was lower than for newly diagnosed ones.

The table lists this clonotype with many counts. Its specificity is unknown. Relying on iRepertoire HTBI primers and Arm-PCR of CDR3 regions, the team built TCR beta libraries. TCRdb re-analysed the multiplex PCR reads in MiXCR, keeping a single row per CDR3 protein. The table shows over 350,000 distinct CDR3 sequences, with less than 25% occurring only once. Time point: persistent/refractory GD, antithyroid drugs over 5 years with positive TRAb. Researchers made the TCR library from RNA that was extracted from PBMCs. Trimming stripped 2 bases from V and 5 bases from J, with 15 bases between. CDR1 is SNHLY and CDR2 is FYNNEI in the germline V gene. The CDR3 extends over 15 amino acids.

The starting material was peripheral blood mononuclear cells (PBMCs), obtained when the disease was refractory, from a patient treated with antithyroid drugs. The sequence was collected from a female donor with Graves disease. The gene calls are TRBV2 and TRBJ2-5; D perhaps matches TRBD2 (5 bases). This CDR3 is CASSEFFTGRETQYF. CDR3 DNA sequence: TGTGCCAGCAGTGAATTTTTTACGGGAAGGGAGACCCAGTACTTC. Combining the CDR3 with reference TRBV2 and TRBJ2-5 gives the whole variable domain EPEVTQTPSHQVTQMGQEVILRCVPISNHLYFYWYRQILGQKVEFLVSFYNNEISEKSEIFDDQFSVERPDGSNFTLKIRSTKLEDSAMYFCASSEFFTGRETQYFGPGTRLLVL.